The 24 T cell receptor beta chains below come from one sample, sequenced in a study of blood T cell repertoires in COVID-19. Data came from immunoSEQ multiplex PCR; TCRdb stores just in-frame clones and leaves some out. The sample contains hundreds of thousands of clones, roughly nine tenths of which appear only once. The sample taken for sequencing was peripheral blood. These TCRs come from a woman aged 45-65 years with COVID-19, enrolled during active disease.

The gene calls are TRBV7-2 and TRBJ1-2, with TRBD1 matching over 10 bases. V shed 5 bases and J 7 bases; nucleotides not matched to a gene: 4. This CDR3 comprises 13 residues. Germline loops: CDR1 SGHTA, CDR2 FQGNSA. CDR3 nucleotides: TGTGCCAGCAGCCGGGACAGGGGTGGTGGCTACACCTTC. This codes for CASSRDRGGGYTF.

This chain connects TRBV29-1 to TRBJ1-2, with TRBD1 as a possible D gene (5 bases). Germline CDR1 and CDR2: SQVTM and ANQGSEA. This CDR3 has 13 amino acids. Trimming stripped 7 bases from V and 7 bases from J, with 19 bases between. The CDR3 is CSAPLGRDGGYTF. As DNA, the CDR3 is TGCAGCGCCCCCCTTGGGAGGGACGGTGGCTACACCTTC.

The rearrangement uses TRBV6-5 and TRBJ1-5; perhaps TRBD1 as D (5 bases). This CDR3 contains 13 residues. The V gene lost 4 bases and the J gene lost 7 bases, with 11 bases spanning the gap. Germline CDR1 is MNHEY and CDR2 is SVGAGI. CDR3 sequence: CASSSGRRQPQHF. The CDR3 nucleotides read TGTGCCAGCAGTTCAGGGAGGAGACAGCCCCAGCATTTT.

This clone was picked up a small number of times. Other DNA sequences in this specimen translate into the identical CDR3. The chain couples TRBV18 to TRBJ2-7, with 7 bases aligning to TRBD1. The CDR3 loop spans 14 amino acids. Germline CDR1 reads KGHSH; CDR2 reads LQKENI. Losses at the gene ends were 2 bases for V and 3 bases for J; bases not matched to a gene: 4. In DNA, the CDR3 is TGTGCCAGCTCACCAGGGACAGCCGGCTACGAGCAGTACTTC. It specifies CASSPGTAGYEQYF.

The rearrangement links TRBV12-3 or TRBV12-4 to TRBJ1-3; D is unclear. The germline V and J ends were trimmed by 11 bases and 4 bases, with 15 bases remaining between them. The CDR3 totals 13 residues. CDR3 in DNA: TGTGCCGACAAACGGGCGGGGGGAAACACCATATATTTT. This translates into CADKRAGGNTIYF.

The chain combines TRBV5-4 with TRBJ2-7, with D possibly being TRBD1 (6 bases). The CDR3 runs 16 residues. The germline V and J ends were trimmed by 3 bases and 2 bases, with 18 bases remaining between them. Germline V gives CDR1 SGHNT, CDR2 YYREEE (reference sequence). The CDR3 loop reads CASSSRTQGKPYEQYF. The CDR3 region has the DNA TGTGCCAGCAGCTCCAGGACACAGGGTAAACCCTACGAGCAGTACTTC. Based on the CDR3 plus reference TRBV5-4 and TRBJ2-7, the full variable domain is ETGVTQSPTHLIKTRGQQVTLRCSSQSGHNTVSWYQQALGQGPQFIFQYYREEENGRGNFPPRFSGLQFPNYSSELNVNALELDDSALYLCASSSRTQGKPYEQYFGPGTRLTVT.

The CDR3 protein is CAWSASDEQFF. The CDR3 region has the DNA TGTGCCTGGAGTGCTTCCGATGAGCAGTTCTTC. V and J are TRBV30 and TRBJ2-1, with D unclear. V gave up 1 base and J gave up 8 bases, with 6 bases separating them. Per germline, CDR1 GTSNPN and CDR2 SVGIG (reference sequence). The CDR3 loop spans 11 amino acids.

The chain combines TRBV25-1 with TRBJ1-1, with no clear D. This CDR3 contains 17 residues. Trimming removed 3 bases at V and 2 bases at J, with 19 bases between. CDR1 and CDR2 (germline): MGHDK, SYGVNS. CDR3 in DNA: TGTGCCAGCAGTGATACCCCCGGGAAGGGAACTAACACTGAAGCTTTCTTT. Its protein product is CASSDTPGKGTNTEAFF.

The rearrangement links TRBV7-8 to TRBJ1-2; no reliable D call. Germline loops: CDR1 SGHVS, CDR2 FQNEAQ. The CDR3 extends over 13 amino acids. V lost 5 bases to trimming and J lost 4 bases, with 11 bases between them. CDR3 DNA sequence: TGTGCCAGCAGCCCACGGGGAACCTATGGCTACACCTTC. Translated, it gives CASSPRGTYGYTF.

A few counts support this clone. The chain is built from TRBV6-5 and TRBJ2-2; 8 nucleotides match TRBD1. V lost 7 bases to trimming and J lost 5 bases; unmatched junction nucleotides: 6. The germline V gene has CDR1 MNHEY and CDR2 SVGAGI. The length of the CDR3 is 14 residues. CDR3 in amino acids: CASNLDRETGELFF. The CDR3 DNA sequence: TGTGCCAGCAACTTGGACAGGGAGACCGGGGAGCTGTTTTTT.

This chain connects TRBV7-2 to TRBJ2-6; TRBD1 agrees at 7 bases. CDR3 size: 18 residues. V trimming: 4 bases; J trimming: 0 bases; junction bases outside the gene matches: 9. Germline lookup yields CDR1 SGHTA and CDR2 FQGNSA. The CDR3: CASSSPGQFISGANVLTF. Written as DNA, the CDR3 is TGTGCCAGCAGCTCGCCGGGACAGTTCATCTCTGGGGCCAACGTCCTGACTTTC. Drawing the rest from reference TRBV7-2 and TRBJ2-6, the complete variable domain is GAGVSQSPSNKVTEKGKDVELRCDPISGHTALYWYRQSLGQGLEFLIYFQGNSAPDKSGLPSDRFSAERTGGSVSTLTIQRTQQEDSAVYLCASSSPGQFISGANVLTFGAGSRLTVL.

V gene TRBV6-6 combines with J gene TRBJ1-6; TRBD1 matches at 8 bases. The CDR3 covers 12 residues. The V segment lost 9 bases and the J segment 8 bases; nucleotides outside the gene matches: 3. Germline-derived CDR1 and CDR2 are MNHNY and SVGAGI (reference sequence). The CDR3 coding sequence is TGTGCCAGTGGGACAGGTCATTCACCCCTCCACTTT. This encodes CASGTGHSPLHF.

This chain connects TRBV11-2 to TRBJ2-7; 9 bases agree with TRBD1. Germline-derived CDR1 and CDR2 are SGHAT and FQNNGV. V lost 4 bases and J lost 6; bases outside the gene matches: 7. This CDR3 spans 14 amino acids. CDR3 sequence reads: CASSWRTGDSEQYF. The CDR3, as DNA: TGTGCCAGCAGCTGGCGGACAGGGGATTCCGAGCAGTACTTC.

The genes are TRBV5-1 and TRBJ2-3, with 10 bases matching TRBD2. This CDR3 is 15 amino acids long. V lost 0 bases, J lost 4 bases, and 2 bases stayed unmatched. Germline CDR1 is SGHRS and CDR2 is YFSETQ. The CDR3 is CASSLGGTSADTQYF. The CDR3 DNA is TGCGCCAGCAGCTTGGGCGGGACTAGCGCAGATACGCAGTATTTT.

This chain links TRBV14 with TRBJ2-3, with TRBD2 identical over 7 bases. From germline, CDR1 is SGHDN and CDR2 FVKESK. Trimming cost V 4 bases and J 4 bases; bases outside gene matches: 11. The CDR3 covers 16 residues. The DNA of the CDR3 is TGTGCCAGCAGCCGCGGGGGAGCGTCCCCAGCAGATACGCAGTATTTT. Translation: CASSRGGASPADTQYF.

The chain links TRBV28 to TRBJ1-2; TRBD1 aligns across 9 bases. CDR3 size: 14 residues. With V trimmed by 6 bases and J by 1 base, 3 bases remained unmatched. CDR1 MDHEN and CDR2 SYDVKM come from the germline V gene. The CDR3, as DNA: TGTGCCAGCAGGACAGGGGGAAATAACTATGGCTACACCTTC. Translation: CASRTGGNNYGYTF.

The rearrangement uses TRBV7-2 and TRBJ2-7; D may be TRBD2 (6 bases). The CDR3 loop spans 16 amino acids. V lost 6 bases and J 2 bases, leaving 20 bases between the germline ends. The germline gives CDR1 SGHTA, CDR2 FQGNSA. The CDR3 nucleotides are TGTGCCAGCAGTTCACAACCGACTAGACCTGCCTACGAGCAGTACTTC. It specifies CASSSQPTRPAYEQYF. Using reference TRBV7-2 and TRBJ2-7 for the parts outside the CDR3, the full variable domain is GAGVSQSPSNKVTEKGKDVELRCDPISGHTALYWYRQSLGQGLEFLIYFQGNSAPDKSGLPSDRFSAERTGGSVSTLTIQRTQQEDSAVYLCASSSQPTRPAYEQYFGPGTRLTVT.

This clone has a single count. The chain recombines TRBV30 with TRBJ1-2; D perhaps matches TRBD1 (5 bases). There are 13 residues in the CDR3. Looked up from germline, CDR1 is GTSNPN and CDR2 is SVGIG (reference sequence). The V end was cut by 2 bases, the J end by 4 bases, with 11 bases between. The DNA for the CDR3 is TGTGCCTGGAGTCCAGGGTCCTTCTATGGCTACACCTTC. Encoded protein: CAWSPGSFYGYTF.

V gene TRBV29-1 combines with J gene TRBJ2-7; the match to TRBD1 covers 8 bases. The junction had 4 bases not matched to a gene; V was cut back by 4 bases and J by 2 bases. Germline lookup yields CDR1 SQVTM and CDR2 ANQGSEA. CDR3 length: 13 amino acids. The chain's CDR3 is CSVGRTGTYEQYF. The CDR3 DNA reads TGCAGCGTTGGAAGGACAGGGACCTACGAGCAGTACTTC.

This clone was seen only once. The CDR3 protein is CASSLITGSSTDTQYF. DNA of the CDR3: TGCGCCAGCAGCTTGATAACAGGGTCAAGCACAGATACGCAGTATTTT. The chain joins TRBV5-1 to TRBJ2-3; D is perhaps TRBD1 (6 bases). This CDR3 comprises 16 residues. The V gene's germline CDR1 is SGHRS and CDR2 YFSETQ. V shed 1 base and J shed 0 bases, with 12 bases lying between them.

This chain links TRBV19 with TRBJ1-2, with 12 bases matching TRBD1. With 7 bases clipped from V and 6 bases from J, the junction kept 9 bases outside the gene matches. Germline lookup yields CDR1 LNHDA and CDR2 SQIVND (reference sequence). The CDR3 length is 15 residues. CDR3 sequence (DNA): TGTGCCAGTAACCGGGACAGGGGGCGCGGAGATGGCTACACCTTC. It codes for CASNRDRGRGDGYTF.

The chain joins TRBV5-4 to TRBJ2-6; weak D call: TRBD1 (7 bases). This CDR3 has 15 amino acids. The germline CDR1 and CDR2 sequences are SGHNT and YYREEE (reference sequence). Between the trimmed V and J ends, which lost 3 bases and 3 bases, there was a span of 10 bases. The CDR3 region is CASSSQGGGANVLTF. The CDR3 DNA is TGTGCCAGCAGCTCCCAGGGGGGTGGGGCCAACGTCCTGACTTTC. Together with reference TRBV5-4 and TRBJ2-6, the CDR3 gives the full variable domain: ETGVTQSPTHLIKTRGQQVTLRCSSQSGHNTVSWYQQALGQGPQFIFQYYREEENGRGNFPPRFSGLQFPNYSSELNVNALELDDSALYLCASSSQGGGANVLTFGAGSRLTVL.

The rearrangement links TRBV4-2 to TRBJ1-1; 7 bases map to TRBD1. CDR3 length: 15 residues. CDR1 is LGHNA, CDR2 YNFKEQ, per germline. V lost 5 bases to trimming and J lost 8 bases; unmatched junction nucleotides: 14. DNA of the CDR3: TGTGCCAGCAGCGAATCGACAGGGCTGGGTTCAGAAGCTTTCTTT. Its protein product is CASSESTGLGSEAFF.

The rearrangement uses TRBV7-9 and TRBJ1-4; no reliable D call. V was clipped by 1 base and J by 7 bases, with 22 bases between them. This CDR3 is 18 amino acids long. From germline, CDR1 is SEHNR and CDR2 FQNEAQ (reference sequence). For the CDR3, the DNA is TGTGCCAGCAGCTTAGAGGAAGCCTCGGCCCTAGGAGGTGAAAAACTGTTTTTT. Translation: CASSLEEASALGGEKLFF.